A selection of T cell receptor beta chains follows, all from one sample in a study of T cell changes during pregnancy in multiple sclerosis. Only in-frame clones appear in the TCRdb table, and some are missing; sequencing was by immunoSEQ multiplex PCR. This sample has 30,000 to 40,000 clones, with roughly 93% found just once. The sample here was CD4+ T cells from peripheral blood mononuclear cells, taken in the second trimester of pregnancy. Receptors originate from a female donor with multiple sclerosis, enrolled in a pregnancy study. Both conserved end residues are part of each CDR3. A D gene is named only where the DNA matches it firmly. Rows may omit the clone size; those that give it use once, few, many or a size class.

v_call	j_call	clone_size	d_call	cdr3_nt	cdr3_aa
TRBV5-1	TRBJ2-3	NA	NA	TGCGCCAGCAGCCTCCCCGACGGGATTCGAGATACGCAGTATTTT	CASSLPDGIRDTQYF
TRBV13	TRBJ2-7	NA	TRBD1	TGTGCCAGCAGCATCCGGGGACAGGGTTCCTACGAGCAGTACTTC	CASSIRGQGSYEQYF
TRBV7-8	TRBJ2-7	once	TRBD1	TGTGCCAGCAGCTTAGTGGGACAGGGGGTCTCCTACGAGCAGTACTTC	CASSLVGQGVSYEQYF
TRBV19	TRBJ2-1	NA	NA	TGTGCCAGTAGTGCGCTTAGGGGCAATGAGCAGTTCTTC	CASSALRGNEQFF
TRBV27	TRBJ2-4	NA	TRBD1	TGTGCCAGCAGTTCCACGACAGGGAGTAACATTCAGTACTTC	CASSSTTGSNIQYF
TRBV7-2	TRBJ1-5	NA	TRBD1	TGTGCCAGCAGCTCCGGACAGGGGGCCTTCAATCAGCCCCAGCATTTT	CASSSGQGAFNQPQHF
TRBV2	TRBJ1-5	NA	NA	TGTGCCACGTCAGAGGAGTCCAATCAGCCCCAGCATTTT	CATSEESNQPQHF
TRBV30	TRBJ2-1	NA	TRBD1	TGTGCCTTAAAGACAGGGCTGGTCGAGCAGTTCTTC	CALKTGLVEQFF
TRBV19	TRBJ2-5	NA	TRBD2	TGTGCCAGTAGTATAGACGGGAGGGAGACCCAGTACTTC	CASSIDGRETQYF
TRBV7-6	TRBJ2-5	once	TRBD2	TGTGCCAGCAGCTTGGGCCGGGGGGGCCTAAGTGAGACCCAGTACTTC	CASSLGRGGLSETQYF
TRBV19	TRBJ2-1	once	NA	TGTGCCAGTAGTATAGAGAACAGTCCCGTCTTTTACAATGAGCAGTTCTTC	CASSIENSPVFYNEQFF
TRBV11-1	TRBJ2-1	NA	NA	TGTGCCAGCATTGGATGGGCAGGGGTTGAGCAGTTCTTC	CASIGWAGVEQFF
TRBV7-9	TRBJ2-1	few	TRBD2	TGTGCCAGCAGCTTGCGGGAGACAAACCGCAATGAGCAGTTCTTC	CASSLRETNRNEQFF
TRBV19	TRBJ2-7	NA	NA	TGTGCCACCCAAGGGGGGGGGAAATACGAGCAGTACTTC	CATQGGGKYEQYF
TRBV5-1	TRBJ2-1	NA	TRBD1	TGCGCCAGCAGCCGTGGACAGGCTTACAATGAGCAGTTCTTC	CASSRGQAYNEQFF
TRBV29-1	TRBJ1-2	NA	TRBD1	TGCAGCGTTGTCGACAGGGCGGACTATGGCTACACCTTC	CSVVDRADYGYTF
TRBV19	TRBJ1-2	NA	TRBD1	TGTGCCAGTAGTATGAACAGGGGGCCTGGCTACACCTTC	CASSMNRGPGYTF
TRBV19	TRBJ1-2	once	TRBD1	TGTGCCAGTAGTATAACCGGGACAGCCATCTTGGGCGGCTACACCTTC	CASSITGTAILGGYTF
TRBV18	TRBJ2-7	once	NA	TGTGCCAGCTCACCACCGAGACAGGTCGCACTCCCCTACGAGCAGTACTTC	CASSPPRQVALPYEQYF
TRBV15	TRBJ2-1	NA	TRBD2	TGTGCCACCAGCAGAGAAGGCGGGAGGGCCAATGAGCAGTTCTTC	CATSREGGRANEQFF
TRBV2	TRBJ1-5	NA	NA	TGTGCCAGCAGTCGTAACCCTCGGGGTAGTAGCAATCAGCCCCAGCATTTT	CASSRNPRGSSNQPQHF
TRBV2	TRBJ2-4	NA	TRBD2	TGTGCCAGCAAGGGGGTTAGCGGGAGGGCCGGCATTCAGTACTTC	CASKGVSGRAGIQYF
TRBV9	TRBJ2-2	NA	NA	TGTGCCAGCAGAACTCGTCGGGAGCTGTTTTTT	CASRTRRELFF
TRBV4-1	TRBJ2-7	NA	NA	TGCGCCAGCAGCCGGGGGACATCGGAACCCTACGAGCAGTACTTC	CASSRGTSEPYEQYF
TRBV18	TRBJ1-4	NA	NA	TGTGCCAGCTCTCCCGCCAGGAATAATGAAAAACTGTTTTTT	CASSPARNNEKLFF
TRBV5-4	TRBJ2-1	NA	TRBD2	TGTGCCAGCAGCTCATTTATCGGGCTAGCGGGGGGGAAGAATGAGCAGTTCTTC	CASSSFIGLAGGKNEQFF
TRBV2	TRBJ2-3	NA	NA	TGTGCCAGCAGGGTACAGGGAGGCACAGATACGCAGTATTTT	CASRVQGGTDTQYF
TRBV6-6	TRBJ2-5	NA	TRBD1	TGTGCCAGCACCAGAGGGACAGGGAGGGATGAGACCCAGTACTTC	CASTRGTGRDETQYF
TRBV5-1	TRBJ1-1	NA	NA	TGCGCCAGCAGGGAAAATACGGGGGACCCAGCCACTGAAGCTTTCTTT	CASRENTGDPATEAFF
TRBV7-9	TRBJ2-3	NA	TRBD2	TGTGCCAGCAGCTTAGATTTCCGGGGGGGGCGCACAGATACGCAGTATTTT	CASSLDFRGGRTDTQYF
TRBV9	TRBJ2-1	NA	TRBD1	TGTGCCAGCAGCGTAGCGGGACAGGGCAACAATGAGCAGTTCTTC	CASSVAGQGNNEQFF
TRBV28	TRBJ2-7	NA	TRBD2	TGTGCCAGCAGAGTAGAAGGGGCAGGACTAGCGTACAACTACGAGCAGTACTTC	CASRVEGAGLAYNYEQYF
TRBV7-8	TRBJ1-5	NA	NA	TGTGCCAGCAGCTGGGCCCAGTGGGTGAGCAATCAGCCCCAGCATTTT	CASSWAQWVSNQPQHF
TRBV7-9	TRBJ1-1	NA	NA	TGTGCCAGCAGTCAGTGGGTTTCGACTCCCACTGAAGCTTTCTTT	CASSQWVSTPTEAFF
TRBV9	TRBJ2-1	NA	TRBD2	TGTGCCAGCAGCCTCGGACTAGCGGGAGGTGATGAGCAGTTCTTC	CASSLGLAGGDEQFF
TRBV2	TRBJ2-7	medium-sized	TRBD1	TGTGCCAGCAGTAAGAGTTCGGACAGGGCTTCCTACGAGCAGTACTTC	CASSKSSDRASYEQYF
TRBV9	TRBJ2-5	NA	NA	TGTGCCAGCAGCGTAAGGGGGGGCGGAGAGACCCAGTACTTC	CASSVRGGGETQYF